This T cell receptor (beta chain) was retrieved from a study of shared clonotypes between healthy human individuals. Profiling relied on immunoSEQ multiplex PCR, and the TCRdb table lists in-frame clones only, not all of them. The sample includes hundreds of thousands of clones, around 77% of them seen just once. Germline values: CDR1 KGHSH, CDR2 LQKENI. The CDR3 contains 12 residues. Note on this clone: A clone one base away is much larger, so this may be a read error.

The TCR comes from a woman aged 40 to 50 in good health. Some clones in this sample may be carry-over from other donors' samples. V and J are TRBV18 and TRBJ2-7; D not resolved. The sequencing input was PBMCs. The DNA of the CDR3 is TGTGCCAGCTCACCACAATCCTACGAGCGGTACTTC. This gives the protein CASSPQSYERYF.